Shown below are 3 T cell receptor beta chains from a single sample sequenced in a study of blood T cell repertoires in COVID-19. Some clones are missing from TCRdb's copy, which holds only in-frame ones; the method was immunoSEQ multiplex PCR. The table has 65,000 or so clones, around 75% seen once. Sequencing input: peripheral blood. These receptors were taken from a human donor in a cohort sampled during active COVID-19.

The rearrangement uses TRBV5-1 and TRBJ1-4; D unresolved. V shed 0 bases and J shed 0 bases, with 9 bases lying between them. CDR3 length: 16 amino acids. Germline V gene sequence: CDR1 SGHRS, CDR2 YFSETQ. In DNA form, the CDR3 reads TGCGCCAGCAGCTTGGAAGGACTCTCAACTAATGAAAAACTGTTTTTT. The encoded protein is CASSLEGLSTNEKLFF.

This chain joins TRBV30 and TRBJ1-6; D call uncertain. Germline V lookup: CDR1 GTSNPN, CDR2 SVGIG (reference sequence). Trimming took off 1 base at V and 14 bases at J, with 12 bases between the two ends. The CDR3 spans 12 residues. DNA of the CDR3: TGTGCCTGGAGTGCCTCGACGGGAGCCCTCCACTTT. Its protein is CAWSASTGALHF.

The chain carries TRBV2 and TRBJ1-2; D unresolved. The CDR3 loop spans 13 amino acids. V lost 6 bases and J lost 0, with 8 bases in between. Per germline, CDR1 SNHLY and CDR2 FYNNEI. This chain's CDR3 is CASSSDSNYGYTF. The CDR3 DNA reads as TGTGCCAGCAGCTCCGACTCTAACTATGGCTACACCTTC.